This is a list of T cell receptor beta chains from one sample in a study of shared T cell receptors in the human thymus. Sequencing used immunoSEQ multiplex PCR; TCRdb keeps in-frame clones, though not all of them. The sample has hundreds of thousands of clones; around 87% are singletons. These data also featured in a second study, about human thymus T cells.

The sequencing sample was made of thymocytes. Source of these receptors: a boy under three years old with a congenital heart defect. CDR3s include the opening cysteine and the closing phenylalanine or tryptophan. D genes are given only for firm matches. Some rows mark clone size as missing; the rest say once, few, many or name a class of expanded clone.

>TRBV4-2|TRBD2|NA|TRBJ2-1
TGTGCCAGCAGCCCGAGGGTTATGAGTGCAGCGGGGGCCCCGTTTGGGAACAATGAGCAGTTCTTC
CASSPRVMSAAGAPFGNNEQFF
>TRBV19|TRBD2|NA|TRBJ2-1
TGTGCCAGTAGTATTGGACTAGCGGGAGTAAATGGTTTAGACGGTGAGCAGTTCTTC
CASSIGLAGVNGLDGEQFF
>TRBV7-4|TRBD2|NA|TRBJ2-1
TGTGCCAGCAGCCTCGGACTAGCGGGAGAGGACTACAATGAGCAGTTCTTC
CASSLGLAGEDYNEQFF
>TRBV28|TRBD1|NA|TRBJ1-1
TGTGCCGGCAAACCCCGGGACAGACCCAGCAGCACTGAAGCTTTCTTT
CAGKPRDRPSSTEAFF
>TRBV29-1|NA|NA|TRBJ2-6
TGCAGCGTTGCGCGAGACACCGACCGCGCCGAACCCTCTGGGGCCAACGTCCTGACTTTC
CSVARDTDRAEPSGANVLTF
>TRBV5-6|TRBD2|NA|TRBJ2-1
TGTGCCAGCAGCCGGACTAGCGGGGGCCGTTACGGCAATGAGCAGTTCTTC
CASSRTSGGRYGNEQFF
>TRBV7-3|NA|NA|TRBJ1-6
TGTGCCAGCAGCTTACGGGTATTTAATCCGAGGAACTCACTCTCCTATAATTCACCCCTCCACTTT
CASSLRVFNPRNSLSYNSPLHF
>TRBV9|TRBD1|NA|TRBJ1-1
TGTGCCAGCAGCGTAGGGACAGGGCTGGGTGAAGCTTTCTTT
CASSVGTGLGEAFF
>TRBV19|NA|NA|TRBJ1-5
TGTGCCAGTTCCGACAGGAATAGCAATCAGCCCCAGCATTTT
CASSDRNSNQPQHF
>TRBV9|NA|NA|TRBJ2-1
TGTGCCAGCAGCGTCGGGTGGTTTCATCGGGACAATGAGCAGTTCTTC
CASSVGWFHRDNEQFF
>TRBV28|NA|NA|TRBJ2-3
TGTGCCAGCAGTTTAGCGATTAGCACAGATACGCAGTATTTT
CASSLAISTDTQYF
>TRBV2|TRBD2|NA|TRBJ2-3
TGTGCCAGCAGCGGGACTAGCCCTGTGGCGCAGTATTTT
CASSGTSPVAQYF
>TRBV6-4|TRBD2|NA|TRBJ2-1
TGTGCCAGCAGTAGGACTAGCGGTAATGAGCAGTTCTTC
CASSRTSGNEQFF
>TRBV4-1|NA|NA|TRBJ1-6
TGCGCCAGCAGCCAAGATTGGTTCTATAATTCCCCCCTCCACTTT
CASSQDWFYNSPLHF
>TRBV9|TRBD1|NA|TRBJ1-1
TGTGCCAGCAGCGCCTACAACAGGGGAGTAAGGACTGAAGCTTTCTTT
CASSAYNRGVRTEAFF
>TRBV5-6|NA|NA|TRBJ2-6
TGTGCCAGCAGCTTGTGGTGGGGGCCCACTCCCTCTGGGGCCAACGTCCTGACTTTC
CASSLWWGPTPSGANVLTF
>TRBV15|TRBD2|NA|TRBJ2-2
TGTGCCACCAGCAGCGGATACGCGACTAGCGGGGGATCGAACACCGGGGAGCTGTTTTTT
CATSSGYATSGGSNTGELFF
>TRBV7-2|TRBD1|NA|TRBJ1-6
TGTGCCAGCACTCCTTCGGGGACAGGGAAGAATTCACCCCTCCACTTT
CASTPSGTGKNSPLHF
>TRBV14|TRBD1|NA|TRBJ2-7
TGTGCCAGCAGCCAAGATGTCGGACAGGGTCCCTACGAGCAGTACTTC
CASSQDVGQGPYEQYF
>TRBV2|TRBD1|NA|TRBJ2-7
TGTGCCAGCAGTGAAGCGCTGGGACAGGTTTACGAGCAGTACTTC
CASSEALGQVYEQYF
>TRBV20-1|NA|NA|TRBJ1-2
TGCAGTGCTAGAGATCCGCGGGGCTACACCTTC
CSARDPRGYTF
>TRBV7-6|TRBD1|NA|TRBJ2-6
TGTGCCAGCAGCTTGTTGAGGACAGGGTTGATCTCTGGGGCCAACGTCCTGACTTTC
CASSLLRTGLISGANVLTF
>TRBV9|TRBD1|NA|TRBJ1-1
TGTGCCAGCAGCGAGGGACAGGGCTGCACTGAAGCTTTCTTT
CASSEGQGCTEAFF
>TRBV6-1|NA|NA|TRBJ1-4
TGTGCCAGCAGTGAATATAATGAAAAACTGTTTTTT
CASSEYNEKLFF
>TRBV4-1|NA|NA|TRBJ2-7
TGCGCCAGCAGCTTTGGGTGGCGGGTATCTCACTACGAGCAGTACTTC
CASSFGWRVSHYEQYF
>TRBV5-1|NA|NA|TRBJ1-4
TGCGCCAGCAGCCCCGAGATTGGTGGGTTGGAGGAAAAACTGTTTTTT
CASSPEIGGLEEKLFF
>TRBV11-2|NA|NA|TRBJ1-1
TGTGCCAGCAGCTTACCCCAGGGCCCGAACACTGAAGCTTTCTTT
CASSLPQGPNTEAFF
>TRBV14|NA|NA|TRBJ1-2
TGTGCCAGCAGCCGCACAGGGACCGAGTATGGCTACACCTTC
CASSRTGTEYGYTF
>TRBV30|NA|NA|TRBJ1-3
TGTGCCTGGACACCCCTCCCAGGGGCAACCTCTGGAAACACCATATATTTT
CAWTPLPGATSGNTIYF
>TRBV9|TRBD2|NA|TRBJ2-1
TGTGCCAGCAGCTCCGTCGGGCGGGAGGGCCCCCGGGTCGGTCGGTCTGAGCAGTTCTTC
CASSSVGREGPRVGRSEQFF
>TRBV6-5|TRBD2|once|TRBJ2-5
TGTGCCAGCAGCCTTAGACTAGCGGGGGGAGAGACCCAGTACTTC
CASSLRLAGGETQYF
>TRBV5-4|TRBD1|NA|TRBJ2-3
TGTGCCAGCAGCTCGCCTTATTCCTGGGACAGTAAACAGGATACGCAGTATTTT
CASSSPYSWDSKQDTQYF
>TRBV7-2|TRBD1|NA|TRBJ1-1
TGTGCCAGCAGCTTAGACAGGGGTGAAGCTTTCTTT
CASSLDRGEAFF
>TRBV28|NA|few|TRBJ2-3
TGTGCCAGCAGGTGGGATAAGGGGTCAAGACCAGATACGCAGTATTTT
CASRWDKGSRPDTQYF
>TRBV28|TRBD1|NA|TRBJ1-5
TGTGCCAGCAGTTTCGGGGACTGGGGACAGGGTTTTTGTCAGCCCCAGCATTTT
CASSFGDWGQGFCQPQHF
>TRBV27|TRBD1|NA|TRBJ2-7
TGTGCCAGCAGTCGAAGGGACAGGGGGCGTTCGAGGGTAGCGGGAACCTACGAGCAGTACTTC
CASSRRDRGRSRVAGTYEQYF
>TRBV27|NA|NA|TRBJ2-7
TGTGCCAGCAGATGGCGGGACGGAGCCTACGAGCAGTACTTC
CASRWRDGAYEQYF
>TRBV5-6|TRBD2|NA|TRBJ2-5
TGTGCCAGCAGCTTGCTAGCGGGGGGGCAAGAGACCCAGTACTTC
CASSLLAGGQETQYF
>TRBV4-1|NA|NA|TRBJ1-2
TGCGCCAGCAGCCAAGATTTGCGGAACGTCGGGATTTGGTATGGCTACACCTTC
CASSQDLRNVGIWYGYTF
>TRBV4-3|NA|NA|TRBJ2-4
TGCGCCAGCAGCCAAGAAAGTTTGGGACACCTAGCCAAAAACATTCAGTACTTC
CASSQESLGHLAKNIQYF
>TRBV10-3|TRBD2|NA|TRBJ2-1
TGTGCCATCAGTGGTCTAGCGGGAGGGGACAATGAGCAGTTCTTC
CAISGLAGGDNEQFF
>TRBV21-1|NA|NA|TRBJ1-2
TGTGCCAGCAGCAATGCGTCGACAGGGGGCCCCGTGGGCTATGGCTACACCTTC
CASSNASTGGPVGYGYTF
>TRBV12-5|NA|once|TRBJ1-5
TGTGCTAGTGGTTGGCGGAGCAATCAGCCCCAGCATTTT
CASGWRSNQPQHF
>TRBV4-3|NA|NA|TRBJ1-1
TGCGCCACAACGGCTGAGGGGGACACTGAAGCTTTCTTT
CATTAEGDTEAFF
>TRBV6-5|NA|NA|TRBJ2-7
TGTGCCAGCAGGCACCGGGACAAGTCCTACGAGCAGTACTTC
CASRHRDKSYEQYF
>TRBV7-2|NA|once|TRBJ2-7
TGTGCCAGCACGACAGTCTACGAGCAGTACTTC
CASTTVYEQYF
>TRBV12-5|TRBD1|NA|TRBJ2-7
TGTGCTAGTGGCTTGCAACAGGGGAAGGACGAGCAGTACTTC
CASGLQQGKDEQYF